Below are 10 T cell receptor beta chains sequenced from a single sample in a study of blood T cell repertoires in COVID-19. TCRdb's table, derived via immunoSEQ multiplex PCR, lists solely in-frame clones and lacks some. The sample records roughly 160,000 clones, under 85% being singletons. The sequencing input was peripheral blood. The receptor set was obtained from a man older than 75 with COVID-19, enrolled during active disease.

The CDR3 region has the DNA TGTGCCAGCAGTTACCCTAAGGAGGGGCATAACACTGAAGCTTTCTTT. This translates into CASSYPKEGHNTEAFF. The rearrangement joins TRBV6-5 to TRBJ1-1; possible D gene TRBD1, 5 bases. CDR3 length: 16 amino acids. Germline V CDR1 and CDR2: MNHEY, SVGAGI. V shed 2 bases and J shed 2 bases, with 15 bases lying between them.

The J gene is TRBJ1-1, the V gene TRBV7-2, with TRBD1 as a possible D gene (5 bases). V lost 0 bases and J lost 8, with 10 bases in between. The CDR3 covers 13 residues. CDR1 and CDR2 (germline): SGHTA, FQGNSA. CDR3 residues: CASSLAHRIEAFF. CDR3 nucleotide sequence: TGTGCCAGCAGCTTAGCTCACAGGATCGAAGCTTTCTTT.

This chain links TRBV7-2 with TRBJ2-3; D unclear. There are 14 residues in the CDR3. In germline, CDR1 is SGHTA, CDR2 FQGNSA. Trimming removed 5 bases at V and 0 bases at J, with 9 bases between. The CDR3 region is CASSTSTSTDTQYF. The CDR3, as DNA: TGTGCCAGCAGCACTTCGACTAGCACAGATACGCAGTATTTT.

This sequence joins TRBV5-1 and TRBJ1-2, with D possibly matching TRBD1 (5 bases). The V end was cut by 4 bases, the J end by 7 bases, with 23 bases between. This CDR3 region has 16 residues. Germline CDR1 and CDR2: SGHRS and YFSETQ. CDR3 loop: CASSPGGGLRSGGYTF. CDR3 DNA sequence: TGCGCCAGCAGCCCGGGCGGGGGATTAAGGAGTGGTGGCTACACCTTC. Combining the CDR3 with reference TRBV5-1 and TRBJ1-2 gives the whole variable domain KAGVTQTPRYLIKTRGQQVTLSCSPISGHRSVSWYQQTPGQGLQFLFEYFSETQRNKGNFPGRFSGRQFSNSRSEMNVSTLELGDSALYLCASSPGGGLRSGGYTFGSGTRLTVV.

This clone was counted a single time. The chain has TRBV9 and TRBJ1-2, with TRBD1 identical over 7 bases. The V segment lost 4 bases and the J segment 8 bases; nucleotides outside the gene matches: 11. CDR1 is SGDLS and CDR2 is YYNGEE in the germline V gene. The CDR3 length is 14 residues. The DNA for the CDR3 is TGTGCCAGCAGCCCCCGCCCCCAGGGGGAGGGCTACACCTTC. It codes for CASSPRPQGEGYTF.

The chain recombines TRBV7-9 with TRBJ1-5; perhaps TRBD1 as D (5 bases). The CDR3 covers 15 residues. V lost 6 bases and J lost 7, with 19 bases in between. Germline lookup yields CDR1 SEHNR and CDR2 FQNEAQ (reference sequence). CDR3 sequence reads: CASSPLGGVSQPQHF. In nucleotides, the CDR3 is TGTGCCAGCAGTCCCCTGGGGGGGGTATCCCAGCCCCAGCATTTT.

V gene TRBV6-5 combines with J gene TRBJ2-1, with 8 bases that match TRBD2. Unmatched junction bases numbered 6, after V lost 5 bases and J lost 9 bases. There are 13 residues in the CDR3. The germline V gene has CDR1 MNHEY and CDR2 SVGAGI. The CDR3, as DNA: TGTGCCAGCAGTCTTGCGGGGGGTTTTGAGCAGTTCTTC. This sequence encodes CASSLAGGFEQFF.

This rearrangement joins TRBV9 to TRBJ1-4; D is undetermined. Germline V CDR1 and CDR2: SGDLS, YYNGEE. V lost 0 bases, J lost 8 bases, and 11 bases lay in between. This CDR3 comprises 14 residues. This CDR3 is CASSVAGLEEKLFF. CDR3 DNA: TGTGCCAGCAGCGTAGCAGGATTAGAGGAAAAACTGTTTTTT.

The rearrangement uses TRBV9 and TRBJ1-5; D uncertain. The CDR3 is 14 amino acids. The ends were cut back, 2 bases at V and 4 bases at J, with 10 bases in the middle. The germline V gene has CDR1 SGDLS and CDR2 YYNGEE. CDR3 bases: TGTGCCAGCAGCGTTGGAGGACGGAATCAGCCCCAGCATTTT. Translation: CASSVGGRNQPQHF.

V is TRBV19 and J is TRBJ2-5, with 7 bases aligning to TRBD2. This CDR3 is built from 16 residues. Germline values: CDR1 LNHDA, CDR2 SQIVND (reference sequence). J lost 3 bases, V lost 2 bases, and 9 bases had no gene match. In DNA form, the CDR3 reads TGTGCCAGTAGTATATCGTGGGGGGGAGGTAAAGAGACCCAGTACTTC. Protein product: CASSISWGGGKETQYF.